A selection of T cell receptor beta chains follows, all from one sample in a study of tumor-infiltrating lymphocytes in oesophageal squamous cell carcinoma. Via MiXCR, TCRdb re-called the PCR reads, giving one row per CDR3 protein. Seen here are 6,200 or so distinct CDR3 sequences, about 16% observed once, and the top ten hold roughly 21%. Specimen: normal esophageal tissue next to the tumor. The receptor source for this set is a male donor with esophageal squamous cell carcinoma. Each CDR3 is given with its conserved first and last residue. Each record gives: J gene, D gene, clone size, V gene, CDR3 protein, CDR3 DNA. The D gene is left open where the match is weak. Size values are once, few and many counts, or a class for expanded clones, and some rows have none.

j_call: TRBJ2-2
d_call: NA
clone_size: few
v_call: TRBV5-4
cdr3_aa: CASSLGLTGELFF
cdr3_nt: TGTGCCAGCAGCCTAGGCCTTACCGGGGAGCTGTTTTTT

j_call: TRBJ2-5
d_call: NA
clone_size: medium-sized
v_call: TRBV10-3
cdr3_aa: CAISGSPQETQYF
cdr3_nt: TGTGCCATCAGTGGAAGTCCCCAAGAGACCCAGTACTTC

j_call: TRBJ1-1
d_call: NA
clone_size: NA
v_call: TRBV11-2
cdr3_aa: CASSLEEGRALF
cdr3_nt: TGTGCCAGCAGCTTAGAGGAGGGTAGAGCTCTCTTT

j_call: TRBJ2-7
d_call: NA
clone_size: many
v_call: TRBV27
cdr3_aa: CASSSKGVHEQYF
cdr3_nt: TGTGCCAGCAGTTCGAAGGGGGTCCACGAGCAGTACTTC

j_call: TRBJ2-7
d_call: NA
clone_size: medium-sized
v_call: TRBV6-1
cdr3_aa: CASSEAGYEQYF
cdr3_nt: TGTGCCAGCAGTGAAGCAGGGTACGAGCAGTACTTC

j_call: TRBJ1-2
d_call: NA
clone_size: NA
v_call: TRBV11-2
cdr3_aa: CASSLGTANRYTF
cdr3_nt: TGTGCCAGCAGCTTAGGGACGGCCAACCGCTACACCTTC

j_call: TRBJ1-3
d_call: NA
clone_size: few
v_call: TRBV6-1
cdr3_aa: CASRTPSGNTIYF
cdr3_nt: TGTGCCAGTCGGACGCCCTCTGGAAACACCATATATTTT

j_call: TRBJ2-7
d_call: NA
clone_size: many
v_call: TRBV11-2
cdr3_aa: CASSLGQGDEQYF
cdr3_nt: TGTGCCAGCAGCTTAGGCCAGGGTGACGAGCAGTACTTC

j_call: TRBJ1-4
d_call: NA
clone_size: medium-sized
v_call: TRBV7-2
cdr3_aa: CASRGGSNEKLFF
cdr3_nt: TGTGCCAGCAGGGGGGGGTCTAATGAAAAACTGTTTTTT

j_call: TRBJ2-2
d_call: NA
clone_size: many
v_call: TRBV12-3/TRBV12-4
cdr3_aa: CASSFNLVGELFF
cdr3_nt: TGTGCCAGCAGCTTTAACCTAGTGGGGGAGCTGTTTTTT

j_call: TRBJ2-5
d_call: NA
clone_size: many
v_call: TRBV25-1
cdr3_aa: CASSVSRNIETQYF
cdr3_nt: TGTGCCAGCAGTGTGAGTAGGAATATTGAGACCCAGTACTTC

j_call: TRBJ1-6
d_call: NA
clone_size: many
v_call: TRBV28
cdr3_aa: CASSSPVSGSYNSPLHF
cdr3_nt: TGTGCCAGCAGTTCCCCAGTCTCGGGGTCCTATAATTCACCCCTCCACTTT

j_call: TRBJ2-3
d_call: TRBD1
clone_size: many
v_call: TRBV12-3/TRBV12-4
cdr3_aa: CASSLAVPGGRDTQYF
cdr3_nt: TGTGCCAGCAGTTTAGCGGTCCCAGGGGGCCGGGATACGCAGTATTTT

j_call: TRBJ1-4
d_call: TRBD1
clone_size: NA
v_call: TRBV27
cdr3_aa: CASSMLQGAGEKLFF
cdr3_nt: TGTGCCAGCAGTATGTTACAGGGGGCCGGTGAAAAACTGTTTTTT

j_call: TRBJ2-7
d_call: NA
clone_size: NA
v_call: TRBV2
cdr3_aa: CASSDARQTEQYF
cdr3_nt: TGTGCCAGCAGTGATGCGCGGCAGACTGAGCAGTACTTC

j_call: TRBJ2-1
d_call: NA
clone_size: many
v_call: TRBV24-1
cdr3_aa: CATRGNRGPNEQFF
cdr3_nt: TGTGCCACCAGAGGCAATCGGGGCCCGAATGAGCAGTTCTTC

j_call: TRBJ1-2
d_call: TRBD1
clone_size: many
v_call: TRBV6-1
cdr3_aa: CASSGTGGNYGYTF
cdr3_nt: TGTGCCAGCAGCGGGACAGGAGGTAACTATGGCTACACCTTC

j_call: TRBJ2-2
d_call: NA
clone_size: large
v_call: TRBV7-9
cdr3_aa: CASSLVAPNTGELFF
cdr3_nt: TGTGCCAGCAGCTTAGTAGCACCGAACACCGGGGAGCTGTTTTTT

j_call: TRBJ2-1
d_call: NA
clone_size: large
v_call: TRBV7-2
cdr3_aa: CASSLGPPSYNEQFF
cdr3_nt: TGTGCCAGCAGCTTAGGACCGCCGAGTTACAATGAGCAGTTCTTC

j_call: TRBJ1-5
d_call: NA
clone_size: medium-sized
v_call: TRBV7-8
cdr3_aa: CASSFWLNQPQHF
cdr3_nt: TGTGCCAGCAGCTTCTGGCTCAATCAGCCCCAGCATTTT

j_call: TRBJ2-2
d_call: NA
clone_size: many
v_call: TRBV10-3
cdr3_aa: CATRVGTDTGELFF
cdr3_nt: TGTGCCACCAGGGTCGGGACGGACACCGGGGAGCTGTTTTTT

j_call: TRBJ2-5
d_call: NA
clone_size: many
v_call: TRBV11-2
cdr3_aa: CASSSPETQYF
cdr3_nt: TGTGCCAGCAGCTCCCCGGAGACCCAGTACTTC

j_call: TRBJ2-1
d_call: TRBD1
clone_size: NA
v_call: TRBV11-2
cdr3_aa: CASSLTGQGYEQVF
cdr3_nt: TGTGCCAGCAGCTTAACGGGACAGGGATATGAGCAGGTCTTC

j_call: TRBJ1-5
d_call: TRBD1
clone_size: NA
v_call: TRBV11-2
cdr3_aa: CASSPGQGVSNQPQHF
cdr3_nt: TGTGCCAGCAGCCCAGGACAGGGGGTCAGCAATCAGCCCCAGCATTTT

j_call: TRBJ1-5
d_call: NA
clone_size: NA
v_call: TRBV5-1
cdr3_aa: CASSLVGGPDQPQHF
cdr3_nt: TGCGCCAGCAGCTTGGTTGGCGGCCCAGATCAGCCCCAGCATTTT

j_call: TRBJ1-1
d_call: NA
clone_size: NA
v_call: TRBV3-1
cdr3_aa: CASSQFGDTEAFF
cdr3_nt: TGTGCCAGCAGCCAATTTGGGGACACTGAAGCTTTCTTT

j_call: TRBJ1-5
d_call: NA
clone_size: many
v_call: TRBV11-2
cdr3_aa: CASSLGGDVNQPQHF
cdr3_nt: TGTGCCAGCAGCTTAGGTGGAGATGTCAATCAGCCCCAGCATTTT

j_call: TRBJ2-5
d_call: NA
clone_size: many
v_call: TRBV20-1
cdr3_aa: CSARSLFVAGETQYF
cdr3_nt: TGCAGTGCTAGATCGCTCTTCGTGGCTGGGGAGACCCAGTACTTC

j_call: TRBJ2-6
d_call: NA
clone_size: NA
v_call: TRBV7-9
cdr3_aa: CASSLGRTPLRAVLRF
cdr3_nt: NA

j_call: TRBJ1-1
d_call: TRBD1
clone_size: once
v_call: TRBV3-1
cdr3_aa: CASSPSRGLPEAFF
cdr3_nt: TGTGCCAGCAGCCCAAGCAGGGGGCTACCTGAAGCTTTCTTT

j_call: TRBJ2-5
d_call: TRBD2
clone_size: large
v_call: TRBV7-2
cdr3_aa: CASSWGLAGGETQYF
cdr3_nt: TGTGCCAGCAGCTGGGGACTAGCGGGGGGGGAGACCCAGTACTTC

j_call: TRBJ2-7
d_call: NA
clone_size: NA
v_call: TRBV5-1
cdr3_aa: CASSLGRGITYEQYF
cdr3_nt: TGCGCCAGCAGCTTGGGTCGGGGAATCACCTACGAGCAGTACTTC

j_call: TRBJ2-7
d_call: TRBD1
clone_size: NA
v_call: TRBV6-1
cdr3_aa: CASSRAPGFRDRAYPLHF
cdr3_nt: TGTGCCAGCTCCCGGGCTCCGGGGTTCCGGGACAGGGCTTATCCCCTCCACTTC

j_call: TRBJ1-2
d_call: NA
clone_size: many
v_call: TRBV28
cdr3_aa: CASSFDSPTNYGYTF
cdr3_nt: TGTGCCAGCAGTTTTGATTCCCCCACTAACTATGGCTACACCTTC

j_call: TRBJ2-7
d_call: NA
clone_size: many
v_call: TRBV4-2
cdr3_aa: CASSHRNGEQYF
cdr3_nt: TGTGCCAGCAGCCACCGCAACGGGGAGCAGTACTTC

j_call: TRBJ1-2
d_call: NA
clone_size: many
v_call: TRBV12-3/TRBV12-4
cdr3_aa: CASSFEQVKGYTF
cdr3_nt: TGTGCCAGCAGTTTTGAACAGGTCAAAGGCTACACCTTC

j_call: TRBJ2-7
d_call: NA
clone_size: many
v_call: TRBV6-1
cdr3_aa: CASSVQGYEQYF
cdr3_nt: TGTGCCAGCAGTGTCCAAGGCTACGAGCAGTACTTC

j_call: TRBJ2-7
d_call: NA
clone_size: medium-sized
v_call: TRBV7-9
cdr3_aa: CASAERPRDSPLHF
cdr3_nt: TGTGCCAGCGCTGAGAGGCCCCGAGATTCACCCCTCCACTTC

j_call: TRBJ2-5
d_call: NA
clone_size: many
v_call: TRBV4-2
cdr3_aa: CASSQDAVEGGETQYF
cdr3_nt: TGTGCCAGCAGCCAAGATGCGGTCGAGGGGGGAGAGACCCAGTACTTC

j_call: TRBJ2-5
d_call: NA
clone_size: medium-sized
v_call: TRBV7-9
cdr3_aa: CASSFTWAQETQYF
cdr3_nt: TGTGCCAGCAGCTTCACCTGGGCCCAAGAGACCCAGTACTTC

j_call: TRBJ2-2
d_call: NA
clone_size: many
v_call: TRBV11-3
cdr3_aa: CASSLGRGIRINTGELFF
cdr3_nt: TGTGCCAGCAGCTTAGGGCGAGGGATCAGAATTAACACCGGGGAGCTGTTTTTT

j_call: TRBJ1-4
d_call: NA
clone_size: many
v_call: TRBV11-1
cdr3_aa: CASSLDWNEKLFF
cdr3_nt: TGTGCCAGCAGCTTAGATTGGAATGAAAAACTGTTTTTT

j_call: TRBJ2-7
d_call: NA
clone_size: many
v_call: TRBV12-3/TRBV12-4
cdr3_aa: CARRRGGCKGTYEQYF
cdr3_nt: TGTGCCAGAAGGCGGGGCGGGTGCAAGGGGACCTACGAGCAGTACTTC

j_call: TRBJ1-6
d_call: NA
clone_size: many
v_call: TRBV12-3/TRBV12-4
cdr3_aa: CASSRSSYNSPLLF
cdr3_nt: TGTGCCAGCAGCCGAAGCTCCTATAATTCACCCCTCCTCTTT

j_call: TRBJ2-1
d_call: NA
clone_size: many
v_call: TRBV2
cdr3_aa: CASREYPLYNEQFF
cdr3_nt: TGTGCCAGCAGAGAATACCCCCTCTACAATGAGCAGTTCTTC

j_call: TRBJ2-2
d_call: TRBD2
clone_size: many
v_call: TRBV4-2
cdr3_aa: CASSQGSSSGGLNTGELFF
cdr3_nt: TGTGCCAGCAGCCAAGGGTCTTCTAGCGGGGGCCTGAACACCGGGGAGCTGTTTTTT

j_call: TRBJ1-6
d_call: NA
clone_size: many
v_call: TRBV11-3
cdr3_aa: CASSPRIESPLHF
cdr3_nt: TGTGCCAGCAGCCCCAGAATCGAGTCACCCCTCCACTTT

j_call: TRBJ1-5
d_call: TRBD1
clone_size: NA
v_call: TRBV6-1
cdr3_aa: CASSPRDRGFDQPQHF
cdr3_nt: TGTGCCAGCAGTCCCCGGGACAGGGGATTCGATCAGCCCCAGCATTTT

j_call: TRBJ2-3
d_call: TRBD2
clone_size: few
v_call: TRBV9
cdr3_aa: CASSVANAGGTDTQYF
cdr3_nt: TGTGCCAGCAGCGTAGCGAATGCGGGGGGGACAGATACGCAGTATTTT

j_call: TRBJ1-6
d_call: TRBD1
clone_size: many
v_call: TRBV6-1
cdr3_aa: CASSLHRGQNYNSPLHF
cdr3_nt: TGTGCCAGCAGTCTCCACAGGGGACAGAACTATAATTCACCCCTCCACTTT

j_call: TRBJ2-5
d_call: NA
clone_size: NA
v_call: TRBV3-1
cdr3_aa: CASSHRAGAGGEQYF
cdr3_nt: TGTGCCAGCAGCCATCGCGCGGGGGCAGGGGGTGAGCAGTACTTC

j_call: TRBJ2-2
d_call: NA
clone_size: many
v_call: TRBV5-5
cdr3_aa: CASSFITGELFF
cdr3_nt: TGTGCCAGCAGCTTTATAACCGGGGAGCTGTTTTTT

j_call: TRBJ1-2
d_call: TRBD1
clone_size: many
v_call: TRBV10-3
cdr3_aa: CAIGQGEGGYTF
cdr3_nt: TGTGCCATCGGGCAGGGGGAGGGTGGCTACACCTTC

j_call: TRBJ2-3
d_call: NA
clone_size: NA
v_call: TRBV15
cdr3_aa: CATSWPLQGGTDTQYF
cdr3_nt: TGTGCCACCAGCTGGCCTTTACAGGGTGGCACAGATACGCAGTATTTT

j_call: TRBJ2-2
d_call: TRBD1
clone_size: NA
v_call: TRBV6-6
cdr3_aa: CASSWGQEVGELFF
cdr3_nt: TGTGCCAGCAGTTGGGGACAGGAGGTTGGGGAGCTGTTTTTT